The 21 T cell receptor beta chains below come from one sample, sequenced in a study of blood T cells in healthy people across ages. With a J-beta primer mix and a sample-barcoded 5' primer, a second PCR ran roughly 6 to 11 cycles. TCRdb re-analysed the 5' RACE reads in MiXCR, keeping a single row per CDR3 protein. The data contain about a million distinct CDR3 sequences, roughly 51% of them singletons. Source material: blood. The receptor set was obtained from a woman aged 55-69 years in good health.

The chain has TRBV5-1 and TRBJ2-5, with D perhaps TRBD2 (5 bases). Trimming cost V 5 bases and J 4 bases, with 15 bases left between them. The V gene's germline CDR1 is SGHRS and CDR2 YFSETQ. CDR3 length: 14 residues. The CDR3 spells CASSVYGIRETQYF. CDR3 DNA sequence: TGCGCCAGCAGTGTTTACGGGATCCGAGAGACCCAGTACTTC.

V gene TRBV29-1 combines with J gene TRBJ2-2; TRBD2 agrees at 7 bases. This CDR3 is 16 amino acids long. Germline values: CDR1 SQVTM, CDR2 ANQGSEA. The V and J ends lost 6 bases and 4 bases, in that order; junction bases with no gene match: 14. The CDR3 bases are TGCAGCGTCTCGATTACCGGGACTATTTCCACCGGGGAGCTGTTTTTT. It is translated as CSVSITGTISTGELFF.

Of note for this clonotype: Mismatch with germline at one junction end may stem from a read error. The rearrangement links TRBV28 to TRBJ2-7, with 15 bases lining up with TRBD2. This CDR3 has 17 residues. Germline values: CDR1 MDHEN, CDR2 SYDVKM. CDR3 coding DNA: TGTGCCAGCAGCAGGACTAGCGGGAGGGACTTTTCCTCCGAGCAGTACTTC. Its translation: CASSRTSGRDFSSEQYF.

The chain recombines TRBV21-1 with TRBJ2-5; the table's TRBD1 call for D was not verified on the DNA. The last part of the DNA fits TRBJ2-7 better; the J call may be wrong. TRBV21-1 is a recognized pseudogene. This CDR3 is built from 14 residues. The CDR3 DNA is TGTGCCAGCAACAAAAATTTTAGGGGACACGAGCAGTACTTC. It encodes CASNKNFRGHEQYF.

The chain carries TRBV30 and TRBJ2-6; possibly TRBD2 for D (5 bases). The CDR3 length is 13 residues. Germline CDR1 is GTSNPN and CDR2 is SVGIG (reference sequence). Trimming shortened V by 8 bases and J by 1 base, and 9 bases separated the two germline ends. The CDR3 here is CAAAASGANVLTF. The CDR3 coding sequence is TGTGCCGCAGCGGCTTCTGGGGCCAACGTCCTGACTTTC.

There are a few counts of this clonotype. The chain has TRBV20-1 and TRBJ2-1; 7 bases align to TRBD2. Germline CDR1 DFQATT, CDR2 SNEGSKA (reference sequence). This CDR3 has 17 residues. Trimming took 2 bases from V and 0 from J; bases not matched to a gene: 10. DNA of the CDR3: TGCAGTGCTAGAAGGCGGGAGCCCCTGAGCTCCTACAATGAGCAGTTCTTC. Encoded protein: CSARRREPLSSYNEQFF.

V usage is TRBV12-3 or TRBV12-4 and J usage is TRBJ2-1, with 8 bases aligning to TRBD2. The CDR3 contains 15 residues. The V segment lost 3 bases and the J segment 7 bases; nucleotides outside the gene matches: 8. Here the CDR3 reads CASSFSSGLENEQFF. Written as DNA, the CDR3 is TGTGCCAGCAGTTTTTCTAGCGGGTTGGAAAATGAGCAGTTCTTC.

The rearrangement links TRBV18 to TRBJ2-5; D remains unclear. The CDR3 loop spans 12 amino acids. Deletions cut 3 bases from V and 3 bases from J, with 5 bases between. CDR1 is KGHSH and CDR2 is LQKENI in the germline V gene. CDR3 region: CASSPVEETQYF. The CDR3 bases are TGTGCCAGCTCACCGGTAGAAGAGACCCAGTACTTC. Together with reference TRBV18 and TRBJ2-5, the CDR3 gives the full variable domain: NAGVMQNPRHLVRRRGQEARLRCSPMKGHSHVYWYRQLPEEGLKFMVYLQKENIIDESGMPKERFSAEFPKEGPSILRIQQVVRGDSAAYFCASSPVEETQYFGPGTRLLVL.

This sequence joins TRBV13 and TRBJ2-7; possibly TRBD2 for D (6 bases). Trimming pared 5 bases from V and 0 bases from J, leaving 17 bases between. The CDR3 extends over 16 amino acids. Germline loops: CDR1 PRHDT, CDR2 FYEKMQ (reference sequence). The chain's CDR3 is CASSPGWGESSYEQYF. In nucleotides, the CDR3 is TGTGCCAGCAGCCCCGGGTGGGGGGAGAGCTCCTACGAGCAGTACTTC. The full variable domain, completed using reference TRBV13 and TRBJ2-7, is AAGVIQSPRHLIKEKRETATLKCYPIPRHDTVYWYQQGPGQDPQFLISFYEKMQSDKGSIPDRFSAQQFSDYHSELNMSSLELGDSALYFCASSPGWGESSYEQYFGPGTRLTVT.

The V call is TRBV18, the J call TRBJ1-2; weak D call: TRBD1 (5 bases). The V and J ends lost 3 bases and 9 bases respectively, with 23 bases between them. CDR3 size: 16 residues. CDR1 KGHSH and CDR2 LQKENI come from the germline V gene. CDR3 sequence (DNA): TGTGCCAGCTCACCCGTACAGGAAGGAAGGAACTGGAGCTACACCTTC. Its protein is CASSPVQEGRNWSYTF.

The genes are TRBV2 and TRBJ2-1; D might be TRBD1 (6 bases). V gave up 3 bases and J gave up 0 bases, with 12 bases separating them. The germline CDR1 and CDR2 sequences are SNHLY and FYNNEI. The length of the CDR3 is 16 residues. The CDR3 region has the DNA TGTGCCAGCAGTGATTGGGGGCCCAGCTCCTACAATGAGCAGTTCTTC. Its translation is CASSDWGPSSYNEQFF.

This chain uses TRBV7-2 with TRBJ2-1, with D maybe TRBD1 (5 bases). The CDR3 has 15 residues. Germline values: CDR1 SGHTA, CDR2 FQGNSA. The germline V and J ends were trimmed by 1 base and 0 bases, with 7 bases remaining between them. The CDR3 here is CASSLEGISYNEQFF. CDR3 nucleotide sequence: TGTGCCAGCAGCTTAGAGGGGATCTCCTACAATGAGCAGTTCTTC.

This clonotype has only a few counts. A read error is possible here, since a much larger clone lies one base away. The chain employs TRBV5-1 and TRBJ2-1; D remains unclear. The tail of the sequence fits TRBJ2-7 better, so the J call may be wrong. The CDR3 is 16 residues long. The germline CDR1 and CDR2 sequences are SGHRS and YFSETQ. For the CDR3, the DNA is TGCGCCAGCAGCTTGGGAGGCGCAAGCTCCTACAATGAGCAGTACTTC. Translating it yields CASSLGGASSYNEQYF.

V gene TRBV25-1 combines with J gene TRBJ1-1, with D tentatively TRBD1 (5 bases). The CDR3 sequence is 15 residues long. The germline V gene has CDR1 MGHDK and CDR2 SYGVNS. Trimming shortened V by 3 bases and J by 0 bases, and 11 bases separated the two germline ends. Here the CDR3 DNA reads TGTGCCAGCAGTGATCTAGGGGCCCTGAACACTGAAGCTTTCTTT. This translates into CASSDLGALNTEAFF.

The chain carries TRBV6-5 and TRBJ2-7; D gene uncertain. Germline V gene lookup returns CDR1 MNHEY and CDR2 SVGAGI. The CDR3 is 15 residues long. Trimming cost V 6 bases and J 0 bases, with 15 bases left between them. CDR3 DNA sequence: TGTGCCAGCAGGGAGACGACAACTATCTCCTACGAGCAGTACTTC. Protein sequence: CASRETTTISYEQYF.

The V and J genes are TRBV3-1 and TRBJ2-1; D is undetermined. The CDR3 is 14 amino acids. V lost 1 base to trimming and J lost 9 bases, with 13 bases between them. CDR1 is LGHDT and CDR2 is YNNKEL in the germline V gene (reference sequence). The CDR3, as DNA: TGTGCCAGCAGCCAAGGGGGTAGGGCCACTGAGCAGTTCTTC. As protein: CASSQGGRATEQFF.

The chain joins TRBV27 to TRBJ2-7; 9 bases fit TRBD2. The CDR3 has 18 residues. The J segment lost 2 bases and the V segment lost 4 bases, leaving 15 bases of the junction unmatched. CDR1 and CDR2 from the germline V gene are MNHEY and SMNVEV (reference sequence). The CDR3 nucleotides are TGTGCCAGCAGTTCTATAGTCCCCTTAGCGGGGGAGACCTACGAGCAGTACTTC. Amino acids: CASSSIVPLAGETYEQYF.

CDR3 bases: TGTGCCAGCAGTCCGATCAATACAGGGGCGACCTACGAGCAGTACTTC. Its translation: CASSPINTGATYEQYF. The chain links TRBV6-6 to TRBJ2-7, with 7 bases fitting TRBD1. The V gene end was trimmed by 5 bases and the J gene end by 2 bases; junction bases not matched to a gene: 12. This CDR3 contains 16 residues. Germline loops: CDR1 MNHNY, CDR2 SVGAGI (reference sequence).

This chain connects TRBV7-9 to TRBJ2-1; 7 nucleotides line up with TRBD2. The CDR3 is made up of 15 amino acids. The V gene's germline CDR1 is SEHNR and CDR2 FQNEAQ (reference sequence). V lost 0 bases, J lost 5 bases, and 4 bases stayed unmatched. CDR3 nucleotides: TGTGCCAGCAGCTTAGCGGCGGGAGTCCACAATGAGCAGTTCTTC. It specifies CASSLAAGVHNEQFF.

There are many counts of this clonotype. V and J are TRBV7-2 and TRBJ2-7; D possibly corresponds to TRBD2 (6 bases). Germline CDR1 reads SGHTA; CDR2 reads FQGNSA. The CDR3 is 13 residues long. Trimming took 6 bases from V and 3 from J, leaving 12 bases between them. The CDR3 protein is CASSLGGFYEQYF. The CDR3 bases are TGTGCCAGCAGTTTGGGGGGATTCTACGAGCAGTACTTC.

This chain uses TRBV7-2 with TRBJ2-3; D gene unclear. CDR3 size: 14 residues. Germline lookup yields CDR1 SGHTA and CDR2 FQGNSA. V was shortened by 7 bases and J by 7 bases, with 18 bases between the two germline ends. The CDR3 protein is CASTQTRGANTQYF. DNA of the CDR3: TGTGCCAGCACCCAGACCCGAGGAGCGAATACGCAGTATTTT.